These 11 T cell receptor beta chains were sequenced from one sample in a study of EBV T-cell therapy then PD-1 blockade in nasopharyngeal carcinoma. Treatment described: AdE1-LMPpoly-expanded autologous EBV-specific T-cell therapy followed by anti-PD-1 nivolumab. Libraries were prepared by immunoSEQ multiplex PCR; TCRdb keeps only in-frame clonotypes and omits some of them. This sample has about 22,000 clones, with about four fifths found just once. Antigen specificity for these receptors is unknown. Sequenced material: CD8+ T cells from blood, taken at day -245 from a patient whose treatment included autologous EBV-specific T cells and nivolumab. These TCRs come from a man aged 35 to 55 with nasopharyngeal carcinoma.

The chain has TRBV15 and TRBJ2-6, with D uncertain. Trimming took off 5 bases at V and 0 bases at J, with 11 bases between the two ends. CDR1 is LNHNV, CDR2 YYDKDF, per germline (reference sequence). The CDR3 runs 16 residues. The CDR3, as DNA: TGTGCCACCAGCGGACCGACGAACTCTGGGGCCAACGTCCTGACTTTC. Protein sequence: CATSGPTNSGANVLTF.

V usage is TRBV7-9 and J usage is TRBJ2-1, with TRBD1 as a possible D gene (7 bases). The V gene's germline CDR1 is SEHNR and CDR2 FQNEAQ (reference sequence). V was pared by 11 bases and J by 4 bases, with 15 bases between. This CDR3 region has 13 residues. The CDR3 is CARAGTVYNEQFF. CDR3 bases: TGTGCCCGGGCGGGGACAGTATACAATGAGCAGTTCTTC.

This CDR3 is CATSRDGQGTDTQYF. Here the CDR3 DNA reads TGTGCCACCAGCAGAGATGGACAGGGCACAGATACGCAGTATTTT. The chain combines TRBV15 with TRBJ2-3, with 7 bases identical to TRBD1. The CDR3 has 15 residues. The junction had 1 base not matched to a gene; V was cut back by 0 bases and J by 1 base. CDR1 is LNHNV, CDR2 YYDKDF, per germline (reference sequence).

The rearrangement links TRBV4-1 to TRBJ2-5; weak D call: TRBD1 (6 bases). Per the germline V gene, CDR1 is MGHRA and CDR2 is YSYEKL. The CDR3 has 15 residues. Trimming shortened V by 4 bases and J by 2 bases, and 14 bases separated the two germline ends. Here the CDR3 reads CASSRQQGWQETQYF. In DNA form, the CDR3 reads TGCGCCAGCAGCCGCCAACAGGGTTGGCAAGAGACCCAGTACTTC.

The chain is built from TRBV24-1 and TRBJ2-3; 7 bases agree with TRBD1. The CDR3 sequence is 17 residues long. Trimming took 1 base from V and 5 from J; bases not matched to a gene: 11. Germline values: CDR1 KGHDR, CDR2 SFDVKD. The CDR3 DNA sequence: TGTGCCACCAGTGATTTCATTGGACAGGTTGAGGGAGATACGCAGTATTTT. Translated, it gives CATSDFIGQVEGDTQYF.

The chain joins TRBV9 to TRBJ2-3; the D gene is possibly TRBD2 (7 bases). The V end was cut by 3 bases, the J end by 0 bases, with 11 bases between. Germline CDR1 is SGDLS and CDR2 is YYNGEE. The CDR3 is 15 residues long. The CDR3 here is CASSEAGASTDTQYF. DNA for the CDR3: TGTGCCAGCAGCGAGGCGGGGGCTAGCACAGATACGCAGTATTTT.

The chain recombines TRBV10-3 with TRBJ2-2; TRBD1 agrees at 9 bases. Germline CDR1 and CDR2: ENHRY and SYGVKD. With V trimmed by 0 bases and J by 3 bases, 11 bases remained unmatched. The CDR3 covers 19 residues. This CDR3 reads CAISESKVGTGTDTGELFF. The CDR3 bases are TGTGCCATCAGTGAGTCGAAAGTTGGGACAGGGACGGACACCGGGGAGCTGTTTTTT.

The chain joins TRBV12-3 or TRBV12-4 to TRBJ1-2, with D uncertain. The CDR3 is made up of 13 amino acids. Trimming shortened V by 3 bases and J by 0 bases, and 5 bases separated the two germline ends. CDR3 residues: CASSLSTNYGYTF. Written as DNA, the CDR3 is TGTGCCAGCAGTTTGAGTACTAACTATGGCTACACCTTC.

The chain is built from TRBV6-4 and TRBJ2-1; 8 positions match TRBD2. The CDR3 is 14 residues long. In germline, CDR1 is MRHNA, CDR2 SNTAGT. J was trimmed by 6 bases and V by 3 bases; bases with no gene match: 4. The CDR3 DNA sequence: TGTGCCAGCAGTGAAGGACTAGCATCCAATGAGCAGTTCTTC. It encodes CASSEGLASNEQFF.

This sequence joins TRBV9 and TRBJ2-7, with TRBD1 matching over 9 bases. Losses at the gene ends were 4 bases for V and 6 bases for J; bases not matched to a gene: 5. This CDR3 is built from 13 residues. Germline V gives CDR1 SGDLS, CDR2 YYNGEE. As DNA, the CDR3 is TGTGCCAGCAGCCCTGGACAGGGGCCCGAGCAGTACTTC. Translating gives CASSPGQGPEQYF.

The chain recombines TRBV28 with TRBJ1-1; the D gene is possibly TRBD1 (5 bases). The V and J ends lost 7 bases and 5 bases respectively, with 17 bases between them. CDR3 length equals 14 residues. Germline lookup yields CDR1 MDHEN and CDR2 SYDVKM. The CDR3 region has the DNA TGTGCCAGCACCCTCAAGGGGCTCGGGACTGAAGCTTTCTTT. The encoded protein is CASTLKGLGTEAFF. The full variable domain, its missing parts supplied by reference TRBV28 and TRBJ1-1, is DVKVTQSSRYLVKRTGEKVFLECVQDMDHENMFWYRQDPGLGLRLIYFSYDVKMKEKGDIPEGYSVSREKKERFSLILESASTNQTSMYLCASTLKGLGTEAFFGQGTRLTVV.